A selection of T cell receptor beta chains follows, all from one sample in a study of T cell changes during pregnancy in multiple sclerosis. Sequencing used immunoSEQ multiplex PCR; TCRdb keeps in-frame clones, though not all of them. The table lists more than 40,000 clones, about 90% of them singletons, with 9% in the top ten. Specimen: CD8+ T cells from peripheral blood mononuclear cells, collected after pregnancy. The source is a female donor with multiple sclerosis, enrolled in a pregnancy study. Both conserved end residues are part of each CDR3. Fields, in order: V gene, J gene, CDR3 protein.

v_gene: TRBV5-4; j_gene: TRBJ2-1; CDR3aa: CASSNEDNEQFF
v_gene: TRBV7-9; j_gene: TRBJ1-1; CDR3aa: CASSHKTGGSEAFF
v_gene: TRBV29-1; j_gene: TRBJ1-2; CDR3aa: CSVDRATNYGYTF
v_gene: TRBV4-1; j_gene: TRBJ2-7; CDR3aa: CASSQDQGAYPHEQYF
v_gene: TRBV6-5; j_gene: TRBJ2-7; CDR3aa: CASSYSPGGYEQYF
v_gene: TRBV5-6; j_gene: TRBJ2-7; CDR3aa: CASSLGAKYEQYF
v_gene: TRBV19; j_gene: TRBJ1-2; CDR3aa: CASEMGPGDGYTF
v_gene: TRBV19; j_gene: TRBJ1-1; CDR3aa: CASRVQGVDTEAFF
v_gene: TRBV6-1; j_gene: TRBJ1-5; CDR3aa: CASSPYGGGGQPQHF
v_gene: TRBV10-3; j_gene: TRBJ2-2; CDR3aa: CAISDPGQGNGNTGELFF
v_gene: TRBV6-5; j_gene: TRBJ2-7; CDR3aa: CASTTAGRTSYEQYF
v_gene: TRBV7-2; j_gene: TRBJ1-5; CDR3aa: CASSLNGRANQPQHF
v_gene: TRBV6-6; j_gene: TRBJ2-1; CDR3aa: CASSGTKRDGNEQFF
v_gene: TRBV30; j_gene: TRBJ2-7; CDR3aa: CAWAGSSYEQYF
v_gene: TRBV6-6; j_gene: TRBJ2-7; CDR3aa: CASSYSQGTGSQEQYF
v_gene: TRBV27; j_gene: TRBJ1-6; CDR3aa: CASSLSAAVNSPLHF
v_gene: TRBV7-9; j_gene: TRBJ1-2; CDR3aa: CASSLLHGYTF
v_gene: TRBV5-6; j_gene: TRBJ2-1; CDR3aa: CASSPGLGAGEQFF
v_gene: TRBV9; j_gene: TRBJ2-7; CDR3aa: CASSVGAGVGEQYF
v_gene: TRBV2; j_gene: TRBJ1-5; CDR3aa: CASSVKGSVSNQPQHF
v_gene: TRBV2; j_gene: TRBJ1-2; CDR3aa: CASSEAWGRGYGYTF
v_gene: TRBV30; j_gene: TRBJ2-1; CDR3aa: CAWGLVGNEQFF
v_gene: TRBV9; j_gene: TRBJ2-1; CDR3aa: CASSVAGYNEQFF
v_gene: TRBV29-1; j_gene: TRBJ2-7; CDR3aa: CSANLGGTGVAEQYF
v_gene: TRBV6-6; j_gene: TRBJ2-3; CDR3aa: CASRLTEPWDTQYF
v_gene: TRBV6-4; j_gene: TRBJ2-1; CDR3aa: CASSDSAGSPYNEQFF